This T cell receptor beta chain is from a study of T cell responses to AZD1222 COVID-19 vaccine. Concerning this clone: Its antigen is not identified.

Trimming took off 4 bases at V and 3 bases at J, with 27 bases between the two ends. Per germline, CDR1 MNHEY and CDR2 SVGEGT. This CDR3 region has 19 residues. Regarding the study as a whole: None of the repertoires were sampled until the peak T cell response had passed. Donors were mostly white British, more females; clonal diversity possibly underestimated.

Sequenced by immunoSEQ multiplex PCR; TCRdb stores in-frame clones only, minus some. The repertoire has about 180,000 clones, around 94% of them found once; the top ten carry 1.6%. This TCR was recovered from an adult who received the AZD1222 COVID-19 vaccine. Source: peripheral blood, taken 28 days after the second AZD1222 dose. The chain is built from TRBV6-2 or TRBV6-3 and TRBJ1-1; D perhaps matches TRBD1 (5 bases). The CDR3 coding sequence is TGTGCCAGCAGTTTAGGGGTGGGTGACGTACTCTTGGGGGACACTGAAGCTTTCTTT. This sequence encodes CASSLGVGDVLLGDTEAFF.